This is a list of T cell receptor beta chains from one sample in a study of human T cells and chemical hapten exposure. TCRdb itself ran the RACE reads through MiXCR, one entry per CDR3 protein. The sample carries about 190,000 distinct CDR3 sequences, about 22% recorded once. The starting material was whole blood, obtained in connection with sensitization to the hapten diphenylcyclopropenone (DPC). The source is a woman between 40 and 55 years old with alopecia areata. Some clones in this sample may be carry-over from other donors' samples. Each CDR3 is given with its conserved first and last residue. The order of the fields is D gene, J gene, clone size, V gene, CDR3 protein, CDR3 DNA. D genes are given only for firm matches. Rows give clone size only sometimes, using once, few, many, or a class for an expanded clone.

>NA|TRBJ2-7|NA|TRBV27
CASSLITSLDEQYF
TGTGCCAGCAGTTTAATAACTAGCCTGGACGAGCAGTACTTC
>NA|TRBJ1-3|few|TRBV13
CASSLGEAGNTIYF
TGTGCCAGCAGCCTGGGGGAGGCTGGAAACACCATATATTTT
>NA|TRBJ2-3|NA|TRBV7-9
CASSLVIDTQYF
TGTGCCAGCAGCTTAGTTATAGATACGCAGTATTTT
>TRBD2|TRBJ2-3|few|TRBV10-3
CAISLAGGAIVDTQYF
TGTGCCATCAGCCTAGCGGGAGGGGCAATCGTAGATACGCAGTATTTT
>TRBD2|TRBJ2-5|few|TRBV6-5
CPAGETAETQYF
TGTCCAGCGGGAGAAACGGCAGAGACCCAGTACTTC
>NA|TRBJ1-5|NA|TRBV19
CASRDNLSNQPQHF
TGTGCCAGTAGGGACAACTTGAGCAATCAGCCCCAGCATTTT
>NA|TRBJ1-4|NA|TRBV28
CASSSGGTGGEKLFF
TGTGCCAGCAGCTCCGGCGGGACGGGAGGGGAAAAACTGTTTTTT
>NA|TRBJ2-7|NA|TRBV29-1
CSVASVQGLAEQYF
TGCAGCGTTGCTTCGGTACAGGGACTCGCCGAGCAGTACTTC
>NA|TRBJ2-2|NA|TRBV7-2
CASRAGHANTGELFF
TGTGCCAGCAGAGCGGGCCACGCGAACACCGGGGAGCTGTTTTTT
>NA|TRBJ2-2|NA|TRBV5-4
CASREGTSGELFF
TGTGCCAGCAGGGAAGGGACTTCCGGGGAGCTGTTTTTT
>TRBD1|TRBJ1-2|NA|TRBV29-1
CSVEDGQGAPISYGYTF
TGCAGCGTTGAAGATGGGCAGGGGGCTCCCATTAGCTATGGCTACACCTTC
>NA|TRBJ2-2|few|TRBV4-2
CASSQERSGELFF
TGTGCCAGCAGCCAAGAAAGGTCCGGGGAGCTGTTTTTT
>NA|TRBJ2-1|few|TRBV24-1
CATSGLSGLSYNEQFF
TGTGCCACCAGTGGCCTTAGCGGACTCTCCTACAATGAGCAGTTCTTC
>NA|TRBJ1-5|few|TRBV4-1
CASSQGSGRGQPQHF
TGCGCCAGCAGCCAAGGGTCAGGCAGGGGTCAGCCCCAGCATTTT
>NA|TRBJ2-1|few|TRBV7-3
CASSLTGVNNEQFF
TGTGCCAGCAGCTTGACGGGGGTAAACAATGAGCAGTTCTTC
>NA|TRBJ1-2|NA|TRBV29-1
CSVEPTGSNYGYTF
TGCAGCGTTGAACCCACAGGGTCTAACTATGGCTACACCTTC
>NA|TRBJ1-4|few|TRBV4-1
CASSLEQGASSKLFF
TGCGCCAGCAGCCTTGAGCAGGGCGCGAGCTCCAAACTGTTTTTT
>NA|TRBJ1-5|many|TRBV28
CASSSPNQPQHF
TGTGCCAGCAGTTCTCCCAATCAGCCCCAGCATTTT
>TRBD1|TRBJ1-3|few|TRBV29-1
CSVEDTHRGTSGNTIYF
TGCAGCGTTGAAGATACTCACAGGGGAACCTCTGGAAACACCATATATTTT
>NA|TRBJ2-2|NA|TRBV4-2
CASSPWVSGAGELFF
TGTGCCAGCAGCCCCTGGGTCTCTGGTGCCGGGGAGCTGTTTTTT
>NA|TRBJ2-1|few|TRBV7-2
CASRRPGGRVNEQFF
TGTGCCAGCAGGCGCCCTGGAGGTAGAGTGAATGAGCAGTTCTTC
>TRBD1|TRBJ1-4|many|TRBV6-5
CASSNPRTGGKVEKLFF
TGTGCCAGCAGTAACCCCCGGACAGGGGGCAAAGTAGAAAAACTGTTTTTT
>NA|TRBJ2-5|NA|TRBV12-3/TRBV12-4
CASSPPEVYQETQYF
TGTGCCAGCAGTCCCCCGGAGGTCTACCAAGAGACCCAGTACTTC
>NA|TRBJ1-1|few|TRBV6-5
CASSYSGRRNTEAFF
TGTGCCAGCAGTTACTCTGGACGGAGGAACACTGAAGCTTTCTTT
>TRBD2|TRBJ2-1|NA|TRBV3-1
CASSRGAGARYNEQFF
TGTGCCAGCAGCCGAGGAGCGGGAGCCCGCTACAATGAGCAGTTCTTC
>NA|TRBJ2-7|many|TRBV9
CASSPQGLDSYEQYF
TGTGCCAGCAGCCCGCAAGGACTCGACTCCTACGAGCAGTACTTC
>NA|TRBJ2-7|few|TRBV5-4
CASSRDGYEQYF
TGTGCCAGCAGCAGGGACGGCTACGAGCAGTACTTC
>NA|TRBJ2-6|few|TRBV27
CASSPGSLLSGANVLTF
TGTGCCAGCAGCCCGGGCAGTCTCCTCTCTGGGGCCAACGTCCTGACTTTC
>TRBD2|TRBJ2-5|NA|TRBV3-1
CASSQGLGTSGIQETQYF
TGTGCCAGCAGCCAAGGGCTAGGGACTAGCGGGATCCAAGAGACCCAGTACTTC
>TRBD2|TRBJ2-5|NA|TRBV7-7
CASSTGRAIKETQYF
TGTGCTAGCAGCACCGGGAGGGCCATCAAAGAGACCCAGTACTTC
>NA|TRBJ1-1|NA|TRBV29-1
CTSVSGTEAFF
TGCACCAGCGTGTCGGGCACTGAAGCTTTCTTT
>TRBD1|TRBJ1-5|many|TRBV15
CATSGSGTGGEQPQHF
TGTGCCACCAGCGGGTCCGGGACAGGGGGCGAACAGCCCCAGCATTTT
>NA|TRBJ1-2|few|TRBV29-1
CSVRGSNYGYTF
TGCAGCGTTCGGGGCAGCAACTATGGCTACACCTTC
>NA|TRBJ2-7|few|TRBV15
CATSRHLEGGEQYF
TGTGCCACCAGCAGGCACTTGGAGGGGGGCGAGCAGTACTTC
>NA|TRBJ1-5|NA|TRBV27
CASSFSYPPPGSNQPQHF
TGTGCCAGCAGTTTCTCGTATCCCCCCCCAGGGAGCAATCAGCCCCAGCATTTT
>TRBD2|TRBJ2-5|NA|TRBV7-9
CASPPTGGMETQYF
TGTGCCAGCCCCCCTACGGGAGGGATGGAGACCCAGTACTTC
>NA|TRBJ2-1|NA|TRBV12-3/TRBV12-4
CASSLVATNEQFF
TGTGCCAGCAGTTTAGTAGCGACTAATGAGCAGTTCTTC
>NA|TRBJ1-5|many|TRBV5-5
CASSLVPGNQPQHF
TGTGCCAGCAGCTTAGTTCCGGGAAATCAGCCCCAGCATTTT
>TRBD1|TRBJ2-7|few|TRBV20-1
CSASVGTGTYEQYF
TGCAGTGCTAGTGTTGGGACAGGGACCTACGAGCAGTACTTC
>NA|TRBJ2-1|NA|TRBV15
CATGGLGEQFF
TGTGCCACCGGGGGTCTAGGTGAGCAGTTCTTC
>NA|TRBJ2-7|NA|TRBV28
CASSLVGAGTYEQYF
TGTGCCAGCAGTCTTGTAGGGGCCGGTACCTACGAGCAGTACTTC
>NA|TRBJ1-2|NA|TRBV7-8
CASSLGQPYGYTF
TGTGCCAGCAGCTTAGGACAGCCCTATGGCTACACCTTC
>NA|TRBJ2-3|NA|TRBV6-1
CASSDVVLRYTDTQYF
TGTGCCAGCAGTGACGTGGTTTTGAGATACACAGATACGCAGTATTTT
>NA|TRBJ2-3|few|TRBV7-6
CASSLVVGTDTQYF
TGTGCCAGCAGCTTAGTGGTGGGCACAGATACGCAGTATTTT
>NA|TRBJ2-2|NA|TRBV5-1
CASSGDVSNTGELFF
TGCGCCAGCAGCGGGGACGTGTCGAACACCGGGGAGCTGTTTTTT
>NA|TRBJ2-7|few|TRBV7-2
CASSLELAGSYEQYF
TGTGCCAGCAGCTTAGAACTAGCTGGGTCCTACGAGCAGTACTTC
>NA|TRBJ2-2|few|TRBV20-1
CSARRTEFNTGELFF
TGCAGTGCTAGAAGGACGGAGTTTAACACCGGGGAGCTGTTTTTT
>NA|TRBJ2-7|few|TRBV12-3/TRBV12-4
CASRLGPDSYEQYF
TGTGCCAGCAGGTTAGGCCCAGATTCCTACGAGCAGTACTTC
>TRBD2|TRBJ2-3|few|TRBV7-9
CASSLGVTSGSTDTQYF
TGTGCCAGCAGCTTAGGGGTAACTAGCGGCAGCACAGATACGCAGTATTTT